The 22 T cell receptor beta chains below come from one sample, sequenced in a study of CD8 T cells in Susac syndrome. The authors reverse transcribed roughly 0.5 to 1 ug RNA with random hexamers. TCRdb re-called the immunoSEQ multiplex PCR reads through MiXCR, storing one row per CDR3 protein. The sample includes approximately 110,000 distinct CDR3 sequences, more than 90% of them seen just once. Material: CD4+ T cells from PBMCs. These receptors all come from a human donor in good health.

The chain recombines TRBV29-1 with TRBJ2-1; 11 positions agree with TRBD2. Germline CDR1 SQVTM, CDR2 ANQGSEA. V shed 5 bases and J 5 bases; nucleotides not matched to a gene: 8. CDR3 length: 15 residues. The CDR3: CSVSIAGGPNNEQFF. CDR3 coding DNA: TGCAGCGTTTCAATAGCGGGAGGGCCAAACAATGAGCAGTTCTTC.

V usage is TRBV20-1 and J usage is TRBJ2-1; 7 bases are shared with TRBD2. This CDR3 has 13 residues. V shed 5 bases, J shed 5 bases, and the junction held 6 bases outside the gene matches. Germline V lookup: CDR1 DFQATT, CDR2 SNEGSKA (reference sequence). CDR3 sequence reads: CSAASGGNNEQFF. In DNA form, the CDR3 reads TGCAGTGCTGCTAGCGGAGGAAACAATGAGCAGTTCTTC.

The table lists this clonotype with a count of one. The V and J genes are TRBV20-1 and TRBJ1-1; a weak D match, TRBD1 (5 bases). The CDR3 is 14 residues long. The germline V and J ends were trimmed by 3 bases and 5 bases, with 16 bases remaining between them. Germline V gene lookup returns CDR1 DFQATT and CDR2 SNEGSKA (reference sequence). CDR3 protein: CSARVHSGKTEAFF. CDR3 sequence (DNA): TGCAGTGCTAGGGTCCACTCAGGGAAGACTGAAGCTTTCTTT.

V usage is TRBV9 and J usage is TRBJ2-1; D is undetermined. The V end was cut by 0 bases, the J end by 12 bases, with 16 bases between. The CDR3 loop spans 14 amino acids. The V gene's germline CDR1 is SGDLS and CDR2 YYNGEE. CDR3 nucleotides: TGTGCCAGCAGCGTAGCGAACAGCCTCGACGGGCAGTTCTTC. Translation gives CASSVANSLDGQFF.

V gene TRBV5-4 combines with J gene TRBJ1-5; the D gene is possibly TRBD1 (6 bases). The CDR3 is 16 amino acids. The V end lost 4 bases, the J end lost 1 base, and 15 bases lay between the germline ends. Germline CDR1 and CDR2: SGHNT and YYREEE (reference sequence). Here the CDR3 reads CASSEDRWWSNQPQHF. The DNA for the CDR3 is TGTGCCAGCAGCGAAGACAGGTGGTGGAGCAATCAGCCCCAGCATTTT.

This sequence joins TRBV6-2 or TRBV6-3 and TRBJ2-7; 13 bases fit TRBD2. CDR1 is MNHEY, CDR2 SVGEGT, per germline. This CDR3 region has 17 residues. V gave up 4 bases and J gave up 0 bases; unmatched junction bases: 6. This CDR3 is CASSSTSGRPSSYEQYF. The CDR3 DNA sequence: TGTGCCAGCAGTTCGACTAGCGGGAGGCCTAGCTCCTACGAGCAGTACTTC.

J is TRBJ1-1 and V is TRBV12-3 or TRBV12-4, with a possible D match to TRBD1 (5 bases). V was shortened by 2 bases and J by 3 bases, with 19 bases between the two germline ends. This CDR3 comprises 17 residues. The CDR3 DNA follows: TGTGCCAGCAGTTTAAGTCCCCCGGCAGGGAGGGACACTGAAGCTTTCTTT. It encodes CASSLSPPAGRDTEAFF.

The V gene is TRBV29-1, the J gene TRBJ2-7; 9 positions match TRBD1. The V segment lost 1 base and the J segment 0 bases; nucleotides outside the gene matches: 10. The CDR3 spans 17 residues. CDR1 SQVTM and CDR2 ANQGSEA come from the germline V gene. The DNA for the CDR3 is TGCAGCGTTGAAGCGGTGGTCCGGGACAGGGACTCCTACGAGCAGTACTTC. Translated: CSVEAVVRDRDSYEQYF.

The chain recombines TRBV30 with TRBJ2-6; D not resolved. The germline gives CDR1 GTSNPN, CDR2 SVGIG (reference sequence). The CDR3 runs 14 residues. Trimming shortened V by 7 bases and J by 0 bases, and 10 bases separated the two germline ends. The CDR3 DNA is TGTGCCTACAAAAGCCCCTCTGGGGCCAACGTCCTGACTTTC. Its translation is CAYKSPSGANVLTF. The full variable domain, completed using reference TRBV30 and TRBJ2-6, is SQTIHQWPATLVQPVGSPLSLECTVEGTSNPNLYWYRQAAGRGLQLLFYSVGIGQISSEVPQNLSASRPQDRQFILSSKKLLLSDSGFYLCAYKSPSGANVLTFGAGSRLTVL.

This sequence joins TRBV4-1 and TRBJ2-2; a weak D match, TRBD2 (5 bases). The CDR3 length is 14 residues. The V end lost 1 base, the J end lost 4 bases, and 7 bases lay between the germline ends. CDR1 and CDR2 from the germline V gene are MGHRA and YSYEKL. The chain's CDR3 is CASSQGRGTGELFF. As DNA, the CDR3 is TGCGCCAGCAGCCAAGGACGGGGCACCGGGGAGCTGTTTTTT.

The chain couples TRBV19 to TRBJ2-4; TRBD2 might be the D (6 bases). CDR3 size: 15 residues. Trimming removed 6 bases from V and 7 bases from J, with 19 bases in between. The germline gives CDR1 LNHDA, CDR2 SQIVND (reference sequence). CDR3 DNA sequence: TGTGCCAGTAGCCCTTCGCGGAGGGGTAAGAACATTCAGTACTTC. This translates into CASSPSRRGKNIQYF. The variable domain in full, completed from reference TRBV19 and TRBJ2-4, reads DGGITQSPKYLFRKEGQNVTLSCEQNLNHDAMYWYRQDPGQGLRLIYYSQIVNDFQKGDIAEGYSVSREKKESFPLTVTSAQKNPTAFYLCASSPSRRGKNIQYFGAGTRLSVL.

This clonotype was recorded once. V gene TRBV7-9 combines with J gene TRBJ2-5; 7 bases line up with TRBD1. V was clipped by 5 bases and J by 5 bases; unmatched bases: 8. Germline assignment: CDR1 SEHNR and CDR2 FQNEAQ (reference sequence). The CDR3 totals 14 residues. The CDR3 spells CASSPRRDSETQYF. The CDR3 nucleotides read TGTGCCAGCAGCCCCCGTCGGGACAGCGAGACCCAGTACTTC.

V gene TRBV2 combines with J gene TRBJ1-1; unclear D gene. This CDR3 spans 13 amino acids. Germline V gene lookup returns CDR1 SNHLY and CDR2 FYNNEI. Trimming cost V 2 bases and J 4 bases, with 8 bases left between them. CDR3 sequence (DNA): TGTGCCAGCAGTGAATGGCTGGGCACTGAAGCTTTCTTT. Translation: CASSEWLGTEAFF.

V gene TRBV29-1 combines with J gene TRBJ1-5; 8 nucleotides agree with TRBD1. This CDR3 spans 14 amino acids. V gave up 5 bases and J gave up 4 bases; unmatched junction bases: 7. Germline V CDR1 and CDR2: SQVTM, ANQGSEA. CDR3 DNA: TGCAGCGTTTCACAGGGGGTCTCTAATCAGCCCCAGCATTTT. The encoded protein is CSVSQGVSNQPQHF.

J is TRBJ1-2 and V is TRBV3-1; D gene ambiguous. Trimming pared 0 bases from V and 4 bases from J, leaving 9 bases between. Per germline, CDR1 LGHDT and CDR2 YNNKEL (reference sequence). This CDR3 has 14 residues. The CDR3 region is CASSQDSSGYGYTF. CDR3 in DNA: TGTGCCAGCAGCCAAGATTCGTCCGGCTATGGCTACACCTTC.

The V and J genes are TRBV6-5 and TRBJ2-3; 9 nucleotides line up with TRBD2. Germline-derived CDR1 and CDR2 are MNHEY and SVGAGI. V shed 6 bases, J shed 7 bases, and the junction held 11 bases outside the gene matches. The CDR3 runs 15 residues. The CDR3 sequence: CASRYRREGHHTQYF. The CDR3 DNA reads TGTGCCAGCAGGTATAGGCGGGAGGGCCACCATACGCAGTATTTT.

The chain employs TRBV7-2 and TRBJ2-7; no clear D. CDR1 and CDR2 (germline): SGHTA, FQGNSA. Trimming took 5 bases from V and 0 from J, leaving 2 bases between them. The length of the CDR3 is 11 residues. The CDR3 region has the DNA TGTGCCAGCAGCGTCTCCTACGAGCAGTACTTC. This translates into CASSVSYEQYF.

V is TRBV6-2 or TRBV6-3 and J is TRBJ1-5; D possibly corresponds to TRBD1 (6 bases). Looked up from germline, CDR1 is MNHEY and CDR2 is SVGEGT. The V gene lost 5 bases and the J gene lost 5 bases, with 10 bases spanning the gap. The CDR3 has 13 residues. The chain's CDR3 is CASSHNRDQPQHF. CDR3 DNA sequence: TGTGCCAGCAGTCACAACAGGGATCAGCCCCAGCATTTT.

The rearrangement links TRBV15 to TRBJ2-3; 7 bases map to TRBD2. V lost 0 bases and J lost 15; bases outside the gene matches: 6. The CDR3 runs 12 residues. Germline V gene data show CDR1 as LNHNV and CDR2 as YYDKDF (reference sequence). This CDR3 reads CATSRESGKLYF. The DNA for the CDR3 is TGTGCCACCAGCAGAGAGAGCGGGAAGTTATATTTT.

This sequence joins TRBV7-9 and TRBJ2-7, with 7 bases identical to TRBD2. The CDR3 length is 14 residues. Unmatched junction bases numbered 4, after V lost 2 bases and J lost 3 bases. Germline CDR1 reads SEHNR; CDR2 reads FQNEAQ (reference sequence). CDR3 sequence reads: CASSLSGGGYEQYF. The CDR3 region has the DNA TGTGCCAGCAGCTTATCAGGCGGGGGCTACGAGCAGTACTTC.

The chain couples TRBV14 to TRBJ1-2; perhaps TRBD1 as D (6 bases). This CDR3 contains 16 residues. Trimming cost V 3 bases and J 2 bases, with 16 bases left between them. The germline V gene encodes CDR1 SGHDN and CDR2 FVKESK. Written as DNA, the CDR3 is TGTGCCAGCAGCCACCTCGGGGAGGGGGTAAACTATGGCTACACCTTC. It translates to CASSHLGEGVNYGYTF.

This clonotype was detected once. This chain uses TRBV12-3 or TRBV12-4 with TRBJ2-1; 13 bases fit TRBD2. The CDR3 length is 15 residues. Trimming removed 2 bases from V and 6 bases from J; junction bases left unmatched: 1. The CDR3 sequence is CASSLRTSGSNEQFF. The CDR3, as DNA: TGTGCCAGCAGTTTAAGGACTAGCGGGAGCAATGAGCAGTTCTTC.